This record covers a single T cell receptor beta chain. This sample stems from a study of CD8 T cells in Susac syndrome. The CDR3 contains 15 residues. Germline CDR1 reads LNHDA; CDR2 reads SQIVND (reference sequence). Trimming shortened V by 5 bases and J by 0 bases, and 8 bases separated the two germline ends. It was with random hexamers that roughly 0.5 to 1 ug RNA was reverse transcribed. In TCRdb, the immunoSEQ multiplex PCR reads were re-called with MiXCR into one record per CDR3 protein. The sample lists a few hundred thousand distinct CDR3 sequences; around 92% were seen once. The receptor was isolated from a human donor with multiple sclerosis. J is TRBJ1-6 and V is TRBV19; D is unclear. Sample: CD4+ T cells from PBMCs. CDR3 bases: TGTGCCAGTAGTGGAGGTGCCTCCTATAATTCACCCCTCCACTTT. Protein product: CASSGGASYNSPLHF.